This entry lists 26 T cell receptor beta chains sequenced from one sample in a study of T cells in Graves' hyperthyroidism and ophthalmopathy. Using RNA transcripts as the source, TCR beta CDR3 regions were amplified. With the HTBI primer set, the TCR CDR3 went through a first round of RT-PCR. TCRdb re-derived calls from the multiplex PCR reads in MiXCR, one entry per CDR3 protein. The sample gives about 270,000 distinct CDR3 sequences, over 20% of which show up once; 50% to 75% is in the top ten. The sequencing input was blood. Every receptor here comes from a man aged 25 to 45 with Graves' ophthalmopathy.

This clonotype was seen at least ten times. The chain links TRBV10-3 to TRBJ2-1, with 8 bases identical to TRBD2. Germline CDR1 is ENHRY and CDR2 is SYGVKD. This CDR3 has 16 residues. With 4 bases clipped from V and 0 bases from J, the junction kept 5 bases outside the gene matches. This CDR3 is CAISGRSGSSYNEQFF. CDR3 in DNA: TGTGCCATCAGTGGCCGAAGCGGGAGCTCCTACAATGAGCAGTTCTTC.

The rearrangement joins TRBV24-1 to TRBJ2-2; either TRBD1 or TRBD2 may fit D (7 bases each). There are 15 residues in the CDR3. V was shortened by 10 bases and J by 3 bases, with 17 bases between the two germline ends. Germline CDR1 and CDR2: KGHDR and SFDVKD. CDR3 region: CATGGGRGHTGELFF. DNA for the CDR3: TGTGCCACAGGGGGGGGGAGGGGGCACACCGGGGAGCTGTTTTTT.

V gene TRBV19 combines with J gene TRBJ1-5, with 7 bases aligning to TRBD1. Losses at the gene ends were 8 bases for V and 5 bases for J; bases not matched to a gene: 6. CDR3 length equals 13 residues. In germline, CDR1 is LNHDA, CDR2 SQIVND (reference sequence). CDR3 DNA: TGTGCCAGTCGTCCGGGACAGTATCAGCCCCAGCATTTT. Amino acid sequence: CASRPGQYQPQHF.

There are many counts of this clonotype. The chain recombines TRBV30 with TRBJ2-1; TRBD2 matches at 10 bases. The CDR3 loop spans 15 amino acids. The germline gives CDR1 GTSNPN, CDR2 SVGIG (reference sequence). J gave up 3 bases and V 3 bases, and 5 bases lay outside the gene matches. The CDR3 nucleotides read TGTGCCTGGAGAGAGAGCGGGAGGGACTACAATGAGCAGTTCTTC. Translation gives CAWRESGRDYNEQFF.

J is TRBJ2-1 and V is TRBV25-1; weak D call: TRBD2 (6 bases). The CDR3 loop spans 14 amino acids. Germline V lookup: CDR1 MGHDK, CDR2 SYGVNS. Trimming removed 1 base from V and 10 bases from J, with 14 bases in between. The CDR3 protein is CASSELAGPVEQFF. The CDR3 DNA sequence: TGTGCCAGCAGTGAATTGGCGGGACCCGTGGAGCAGTTCTTC.

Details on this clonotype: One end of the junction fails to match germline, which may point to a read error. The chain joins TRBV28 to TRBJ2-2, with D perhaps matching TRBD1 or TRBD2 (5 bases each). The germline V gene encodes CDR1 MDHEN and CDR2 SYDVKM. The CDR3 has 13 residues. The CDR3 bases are TGTGCCGGCAGCGGTATAGGGGCCGGGGAGCTGTTTTTT. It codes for CAGSGIGAGELFF.

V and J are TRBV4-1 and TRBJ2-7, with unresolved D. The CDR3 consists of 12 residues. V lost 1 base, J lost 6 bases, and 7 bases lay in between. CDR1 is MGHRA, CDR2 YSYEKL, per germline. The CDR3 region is CASSQVGSEQYF. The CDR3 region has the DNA TGCGCCAGCAGCCAAGTGGGTTCCGAGCAGTACTTC.

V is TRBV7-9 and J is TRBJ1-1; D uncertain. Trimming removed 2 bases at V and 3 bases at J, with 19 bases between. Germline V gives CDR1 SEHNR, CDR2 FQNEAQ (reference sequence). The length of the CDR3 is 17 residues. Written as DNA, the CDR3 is TGTGCCAGCAGCTTATCGGTGGTAGGGAATCGGGACACTGAAGCTTTCTTT. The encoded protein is CASSLSVVGNRDTEAFF.

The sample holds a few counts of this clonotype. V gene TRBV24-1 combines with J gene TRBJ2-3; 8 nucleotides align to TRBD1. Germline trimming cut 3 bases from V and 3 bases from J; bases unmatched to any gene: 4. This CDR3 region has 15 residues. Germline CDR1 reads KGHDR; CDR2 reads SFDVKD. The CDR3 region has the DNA TGTGCCACCAGTGATCGCAGGGGGCTGACAGATACGCAGTATTTT. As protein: CATSDRRGLTDTQYF.

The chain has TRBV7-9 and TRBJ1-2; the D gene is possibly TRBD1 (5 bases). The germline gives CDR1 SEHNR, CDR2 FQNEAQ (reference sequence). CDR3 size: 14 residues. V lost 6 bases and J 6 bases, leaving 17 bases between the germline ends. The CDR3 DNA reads TGTGCCAGCAGTCCAACGAGCAGGGCCCATGGCTACACCTTC. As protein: CASSPTSRAHGYTF.

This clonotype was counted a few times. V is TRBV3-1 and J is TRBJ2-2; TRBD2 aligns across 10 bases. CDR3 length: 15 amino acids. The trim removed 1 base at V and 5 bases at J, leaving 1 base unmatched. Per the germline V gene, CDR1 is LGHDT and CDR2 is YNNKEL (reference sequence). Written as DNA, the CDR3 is TGTGCCAGCAGCCAAGCTAGCGGGAGTACCGGGGAGCTGTTTTTT. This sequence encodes CASSQASGSTGELFF.

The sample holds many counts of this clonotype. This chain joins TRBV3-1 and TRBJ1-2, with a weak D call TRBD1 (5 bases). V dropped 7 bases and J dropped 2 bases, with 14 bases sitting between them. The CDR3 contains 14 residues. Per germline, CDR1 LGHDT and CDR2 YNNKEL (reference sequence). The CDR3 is CASNHFGTNYGYTF. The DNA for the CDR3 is TGTGCCAGCAACCACTTCGGGACCAACTATGGCTACACCTTC.

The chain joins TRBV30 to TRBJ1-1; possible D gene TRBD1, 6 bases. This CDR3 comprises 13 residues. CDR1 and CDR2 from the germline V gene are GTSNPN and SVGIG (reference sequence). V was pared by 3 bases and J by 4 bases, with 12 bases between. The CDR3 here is CAWRVGAATEAFF. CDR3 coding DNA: TGTGCCTGGAGAGTGGGGGCGGCCACTGAAGCTTTCTTT.

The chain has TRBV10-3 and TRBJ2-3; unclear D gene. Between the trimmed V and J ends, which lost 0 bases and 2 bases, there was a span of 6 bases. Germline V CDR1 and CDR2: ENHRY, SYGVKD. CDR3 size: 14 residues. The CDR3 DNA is TGTGCCATCAGTGAGTCGATACACACAGATACGCAGTATTTT. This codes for CAISESIHTDTQYF.

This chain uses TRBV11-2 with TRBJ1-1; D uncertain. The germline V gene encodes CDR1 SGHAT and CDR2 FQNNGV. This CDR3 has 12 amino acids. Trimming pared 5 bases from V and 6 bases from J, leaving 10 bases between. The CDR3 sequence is CASSVDGPEAFF. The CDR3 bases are TGTGCCAGCAGCGTGGACGGACCTGAAGCTTTCTTT.

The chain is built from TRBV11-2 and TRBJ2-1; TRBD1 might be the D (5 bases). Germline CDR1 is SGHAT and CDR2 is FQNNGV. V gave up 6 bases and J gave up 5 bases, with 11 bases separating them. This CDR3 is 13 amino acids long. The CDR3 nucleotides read TGTGCCAGCAGTTACGACAGAGACAATGAGCAGTTCTTC. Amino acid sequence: CASSYDRDNEQFF.

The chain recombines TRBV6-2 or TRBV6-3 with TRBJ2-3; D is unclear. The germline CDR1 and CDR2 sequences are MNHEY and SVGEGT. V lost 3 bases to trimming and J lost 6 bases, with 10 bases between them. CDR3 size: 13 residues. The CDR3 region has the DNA TGTGCCAGCAGTTATACTGATAGGGATACGCAGTATTTT. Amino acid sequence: CASSYTDRDTQYF.

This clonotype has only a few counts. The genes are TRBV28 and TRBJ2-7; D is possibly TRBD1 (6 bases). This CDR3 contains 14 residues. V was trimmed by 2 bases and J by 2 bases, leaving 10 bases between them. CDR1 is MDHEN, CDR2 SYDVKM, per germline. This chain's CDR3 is CASSLVNRAYEQYF. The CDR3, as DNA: TGTGCCAGCAGTTTAGTAAACAGGGCCTACGAGCAGTACTTC.

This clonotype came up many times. The DNA of the CDR3 is TGTGCCACCAGCGGGGACAGACGGGACTATGGCTACACCTTC. Translating gives CATSGDRRDYGYTF. V and J are TRBV15 and TRBJ1-2; TRBD1 matches 7 bases. There are 14 residues in the CDR3. CDR1 and CDR2 (germline): LNHNV, YYDKDF (reference sequence). The J segment lost 3 bases and the V segment lost 5 bases, leaving 6 bases of the junction unmatched.

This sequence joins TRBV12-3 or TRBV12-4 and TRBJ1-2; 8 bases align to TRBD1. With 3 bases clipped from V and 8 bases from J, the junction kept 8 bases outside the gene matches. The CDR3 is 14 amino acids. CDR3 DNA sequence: TGTGCCAGCAGTTTTGGTCAGGGGGCTGGGGGCTACACCTTC. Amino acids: CASSFGQGAGGYTF.

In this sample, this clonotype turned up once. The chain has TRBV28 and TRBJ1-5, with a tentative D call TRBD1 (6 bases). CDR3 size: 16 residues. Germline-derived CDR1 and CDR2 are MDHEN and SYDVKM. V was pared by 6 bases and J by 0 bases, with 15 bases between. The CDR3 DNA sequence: TGTGCCAGCAGCCCCTCCGGGACAAATAGCAATCAGCCCCAGCATTTT. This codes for CASSPSGTNSNQPQHF.

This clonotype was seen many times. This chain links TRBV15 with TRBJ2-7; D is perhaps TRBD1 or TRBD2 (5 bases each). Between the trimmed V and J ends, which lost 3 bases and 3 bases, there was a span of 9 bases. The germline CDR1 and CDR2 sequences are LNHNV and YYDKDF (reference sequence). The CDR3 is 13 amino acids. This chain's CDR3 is CATSRPGGYEQYF. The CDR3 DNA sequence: TGTGCCACCAGCAGGCCTGGGGGCTACGAGCAGTACTTC.

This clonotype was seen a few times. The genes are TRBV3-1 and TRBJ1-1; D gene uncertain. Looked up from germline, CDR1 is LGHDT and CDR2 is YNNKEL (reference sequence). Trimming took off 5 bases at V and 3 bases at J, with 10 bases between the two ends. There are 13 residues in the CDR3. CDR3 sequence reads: CASSALLYTEAFF. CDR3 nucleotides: TGTGCCAGCAGCGCACTTTTGTACACTGAAGCTTTCTTT.

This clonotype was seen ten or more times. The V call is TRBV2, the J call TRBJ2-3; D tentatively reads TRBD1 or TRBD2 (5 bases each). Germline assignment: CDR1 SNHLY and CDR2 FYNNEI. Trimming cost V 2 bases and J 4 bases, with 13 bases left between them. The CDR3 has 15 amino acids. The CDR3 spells CASSEKRGRADTQYF. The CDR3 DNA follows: TGTGCCAGCAGTGAAAAGAGGGGAAGGGCAGATACGCAGTATTTT.

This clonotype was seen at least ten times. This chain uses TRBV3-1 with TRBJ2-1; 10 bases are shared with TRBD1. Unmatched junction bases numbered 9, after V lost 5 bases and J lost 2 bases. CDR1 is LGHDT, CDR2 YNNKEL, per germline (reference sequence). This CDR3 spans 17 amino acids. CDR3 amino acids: CASSTRDRGRAYNEQFF. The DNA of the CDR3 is TGTGCCAGCAGCACCCGGGACAGGGGACGAGCCTACAATGAGCAGTTCTTC.

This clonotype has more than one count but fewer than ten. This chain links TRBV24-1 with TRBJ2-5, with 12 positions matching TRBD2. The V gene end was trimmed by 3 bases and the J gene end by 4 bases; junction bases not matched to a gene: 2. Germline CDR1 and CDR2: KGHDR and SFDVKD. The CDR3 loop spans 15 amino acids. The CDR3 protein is CATSDAGLAGETQYF. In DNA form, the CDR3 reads TGTGCCACCAGTGATGCGGGACTAGCGGGAGAGACCCAGTACTTC.